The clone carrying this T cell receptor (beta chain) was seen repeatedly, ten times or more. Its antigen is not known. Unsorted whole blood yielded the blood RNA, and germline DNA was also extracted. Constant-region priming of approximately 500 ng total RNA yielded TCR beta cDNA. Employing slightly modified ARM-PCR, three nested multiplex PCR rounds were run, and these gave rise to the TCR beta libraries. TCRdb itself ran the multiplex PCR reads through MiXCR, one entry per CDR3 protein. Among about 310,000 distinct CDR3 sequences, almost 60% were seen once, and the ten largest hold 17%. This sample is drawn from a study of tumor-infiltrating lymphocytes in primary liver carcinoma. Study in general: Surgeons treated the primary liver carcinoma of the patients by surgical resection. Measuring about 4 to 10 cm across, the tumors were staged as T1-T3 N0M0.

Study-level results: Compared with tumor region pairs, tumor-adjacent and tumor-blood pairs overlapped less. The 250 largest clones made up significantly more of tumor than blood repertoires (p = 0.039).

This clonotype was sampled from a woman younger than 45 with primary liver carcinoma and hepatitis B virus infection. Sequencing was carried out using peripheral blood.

The CDR3 loop reads CASRQTGGSAEQYF. For the CDR3, the DNA is TGTGCCAGCAGGCAAACAGGGGGATCCGCCGAGCAGTACTTC. This chain links TRBV12-3 or TRBV12-4 with TRBJ2-7, with 8 bases fitting TRBD1. J lost 6 bases, V lost 6 bases, and 10 bases had no gene match. This CDR3 is built from 14 residues.